The 24 T cell receptor beta chains below all came from one sample that was sequenced in a study of blood T cell repertoires in COVID-19. Sequencing was performed with immunoSEQ multiplex PCR; in TCRdb, only in-frame clones are kept and a portion is missing. The sample contains 390,000 or so clones, 70% to 90% of which appear only once. The sample taken for sequencing was peripheral blood. Source of these receptors: a woman aged 25 to 39 with active or convalescent COVID-19.

This chain uses TRBV10-3 with TRBJ1-4; D might be TRBD1 (6 bases). Germline V gene sequence: CDR1 ENHRY, CDR2 SYGVKD. CDR3 length equals 15 residues. V gave up 8 bases and J gave up 0 bases, with 13 bases separating them. The CDR3 DNA sequence: TGTGCCATCGGGGGCGGTACTGCAACTAATGAAAAACTGTTTTTT. Translated: CAIGGGTATNEKLFF.

The chain carries TRBV4-1 and TRBJ2-7, with TRBD1 matching 10 bases. V lost 4 bases, J lost 3 bases, and 9 bases stayed unmatched. This CDR3 contains 16 residues. Germline CDR1 is MGHRA and CDR2 is YSYEKL. The CDR3 loop is CASSLLRTGGIYEQYF. CDR3 nucleotides: TGCGCCAGCAGCCTTCTTAGGACAGGGGGGATCTACGAGCAGTACTTC.

In this sample, this clone turned up once. The V call is TRBV27, the J call TRBJ1-2, with D possibly TRBD1 on 5 matching bases. V dropped 4 bases and J dropped 4 bases, with 16 bases sitting between them. Germline V gene sequence: CDR1 MNHEY, CDR2 SMNVEV (reference sequence). CDR3 length equals 15 residues. CDR3 DNA: TGTGCCAGCAGTTACCCCGGGGGTATGAGCTATGGCTACACCTTC. Protein product: CASSYPGGMSYGYTF.

The rearrangement links TRBV24-1 to TRBJ1-2; 11 bases are shared with TRBD1. This CDR3 has 16 amino acids. From germline, CDR1 is KGHDR and CDR2 SFDVKD. J lost 5 bases, V lost 5 bases, and 9 bases had no gene match. CDR3 nucleotides: TGTGCCACCAGTGGGGACAGGGGGTGTTCCCTGTATGGCTACACCTTC. This sequence encodes CATSGDRGCSLYGYTF.

This clone showed up just once. The chain recombines TRBV19 with TRBJ2-1, with TRBD2 matching 7 bases. The CDR3 consists of 14 residues. The V gene's germline CDR1 is LNHDA and CDR2 SQIVND (reference sequence). V was clipped by 5 bases and J by 2 bases; unmatched bases: 3. For the CDR3, the DNA is TGTGCCAGTAGTCAAAGCGGGGCCTACAATGAGCAGTTCTTC. The encoded protein is CASSQSGAYNEQFF.

V and J are TRBV12-3 or TRBV12-4 and TRBJ1-2; possibly TRBD1 for D (6 bases). The V gene lost 2 bases and the J gene lost 6 bases, with 10 bases spanning the gap. This CDR3 has 13 residues. CDR3 nucleotides: TGTGCCAGCAGTTTATCGGCAGGGGATGGCTACACCTTC. Translating gives CASSLSAGDGYTF.

This clone appeared once. The chain employs TRBV10-3 and TRBJ1-1; 10 bases are shared with TRBD1. The CDR3 is 15 residues long. After removal of 0 bases from V and 4 bases from J, the junction contained 2 bases not matched to a gene. CDR1 ENHRY and CDR2 SYGVKD come from the germline V gene. Here the CDR3 reads CAISESDRGSTEAFF. CDR3 sequence (DNA): TGTGCCATCAGTGAGTCGGACAGGGGGTCCACTGAAGCTTTCTTT.

This clone was seen at least ten times. CDR3 amino acids: CATSGNTGELFF. CDR3 sequence (DNA): TGTGCCACTAGCGGGAACACCGGGGAGCTGTTTTTT. This rearrangement joins TRBV3-1 (or the pseudogene TRBV3-2) to TRBJ2-2; TRBD2 matches at 7 bases. This CDR3 spans 12 amino acids. Per germline, CDR1 LGHDT and CDR2 YNNKEL (reference sequence). V trimming: 10 bases; J trimming: 1 base; junction bases outside the gene matches: 0.

The chain uses TRBV7-2 and TRBJ2-3; 9 positions match TRBD1. Germline values: CDR1 SGHTA, CDR2 FQGNSA. The trim removed 5 bases at V and 3 bases at J, leaving 6 bases unmatched. The CDR3 spans 15 residues. The CDR3 loop is CASSPRQGVTDTQYF. In DNA form, the CDR3 reads TGTGCCAGCAGCCCCAGACAGGGGGTGACAGATACGCAGTATTTT. The full variable domain, completed using reference TRBV7-2 and TRBJ2-3, is GAGVSQSPSNKVTEKGKDVELRCDPISGHTALYWYRQSLGQGLEFLIYFQGNSAPDKSGLPSDRFSAERTGGSVSTLTIQRTQQEDSAVYLCASSPRQGVTDTQYFGPGTRLTVL.

J is TRBJ1-1 and V is TRBV25-1; D unclear. CDR1 MGHDK and CDR2 SYGVNS come from the germline V gene. Trimming left V 2 bases short and J 4 bases short, with 17 bases between. The CDR3 sequence is 16 residues long. The CDR3 here is CASSESGNWRITEAFF. The CDR3 DNA follows: TGTGCCAGCAGTGAAAGCGGGAATTGGAGGATCACTGAAGCTTTCTTT.

This chain links TRBV5-1 with TRBJ1-2; D possibly corresponds to TRBD1 (5 bases). The V end lost 0 bases, the J end lost 7 bases, and 10 bases lay between the germline ends. The CDR3 is made up of 13 amino acids. CDR1 and CDR2 (germline): SGHRS, YFSETQ. The CDR3, as DNA: TGCGCCAGCAGCTTGGCAGGGAGGAGTGGCTACACCTTC. Its protein product is CASSLAGRSGYTF.

The gene calls are TRBV27 and TRBJ2-3; D unresolved. CDR1 is MNHEY and CDR2 is SMNVEV in the germline V gene (reference sequence). V lost 2 bases to trimming and J lost 6 bases, with 12 bases between them. The CDR3 totals 14 residues. The CDR3 loop is CASSLRRGFDTQYF. As DNA, the CDR3 is TGTGCCAGCAGTTTACGGCGCGGTTTCGATACGCAGTATTTT.

The chain links TRBV2 to TRBJ1-1, with 8 nucleotides matching TRBD1. The V and J ends lost 5 bases and 6 bases, in that order; junction bases with no gene match: 5. This CDR3 spans 13 amino acids. From germline, CDR1 is SNHLY and CDR2 FYNNEI. The CDR3 sequence: CASSPDRGAEAFF. The DNA for the CDR3 is TGTGCCAGCAGTCCTGACAGGGGCGCTGAAGCTTTCTTT.

Only a few counts were recorded for this clone. The chain uses TRBV27 and TRBJ2-3; TRBD2 aligns across 10 bases. V trimming: 2 bases; J trimming: 1 base; junction bases outside the gene matches: 3. Looked up from germline, CDR1 is MNHEY and CDR2 is SMNVEV (reference sequence). This CDR3 region has 16 residues. The CDR3 nucleotides are TGTGCCAGCAGTTTAACGCTAGCGGGAGGCACAGATACGCAGTATTTT. Its protein product is CASSLTLAGGTDTQYF.

In this sample, this clone turned up once. This chain uses TRBV6-2 or TRBV6-3 with TRBJ1-1; 9 positions agree with TRBD1. The germline CDR1 and CDR2 sequences are MNHEY and SVGEGT. V gave up 0 bases and J gave up 0 bases; unmatched junction bases: 8. The CDR3 loop spans 18 amino acids. Written as DNA, the CDR3 is TGTGCCAGCAGTTACTCCTGGGACAGGGATCATATGAACACTGAAGCTTTCTTT. Translation gives CASSYSWDRDHMNTEAFF.

The chain employs TRBV24-1 and TRBJ2-1; 7 bases agree with TRBD1. The V and J ends lost 8 bases and 4 bases, in that order; junction bases with no gene match: 1. This CDR3 comprises 12 residues. Germline V lookup: CDR1 KGHDR, CDR2 SFDVKD. The CDR3 DNA sequence: TGTGCCACCAAGGACAGGTACAATGAGCAGTTCTTC. It codes for CATKDRYNEQFF.

V and J are TRBV7-9 and TRBJ1-2, with D possibly TRBD1 on 5 matching bases. V was shortened by 3 bases and J by 8 bases, with 13 bases between the two germline ends. Germline loops: CDR1 SEHNR, CDR2 FQNEAQ (reference sequence). The length of the CDR3 is 13 residues. The CDR3 here is CASSFSRDGGYTF. The DNA of the CDR3 is TGTGCCAGCAGCTTTAGCAGGGATGGAGGCTACACCTTC.

This chain connects TRBV5-1 to TRBJ1-1, with a weak D call TRBD1 (5 bases). Germline CDR1 SGHRS, CDR2 YFSETQ. The CDR3 sequence is 16 residues long. With 4 bases removed from V and 4 bases from J, the gap between germline ends came to 20 bases. This CDR3 reads CASSPEGRRASTEAFF. DNA of the CDR3: TGCGCCAGCAGCCCGGAGGGGAGGAGGGCGAGCACTGAAGCTTTCTTT.

V gene TRBV10-3 combines with J gene TRBJ2-7, with TRBD2 matching over 7 bases. J was trimmed by 1 base and V by 6 bases; bases with no gene match: 9. Per germline, CDR1 ENHRY and CDR2 SYGVKD. The CDR3 loop spans 15 amino acids. In DNA form, the CDR3 reads TGTGCCATCAGCCCGGGACTATTCGAATCCTACGAGCAGTACTTC. Amino acid sequence: CAISPGLFESYEQYF.

For the CDR3, the DNA is TGTGCCAGCAGCTTAGCCGGGACTAGCGGGGGGCCTTTGTATTTT. Its protein product is CASSLAGTSGGPLYF. The chain employs TRBV7-9 and TRBJ2-3, with 15 bases aligning to TRBD2. Germline V gene sequence: CDR1 SEHNR, CDR2 FQNEAQ (reference sequence). The length of the CDR3 is 15 residues. J was trimmed by 14 bases and V by 0 bases; bases with no gene match: 6.

In its sample, this clone was seen once. The chain combines TRBV18 with TRBJ2-7; TRBD1 aligns across 10 bases. Germline lookup yields CDR1 KGHSH and CDR2 LQKENI. CDR3 length: 17 residues. The J segment lost 1 base and the V segment lost 4 bases, leaving 10 bases of the junction unmatched. CDR3 sequence: CASSRQGTGASSYEQYF. Here the CDR3 DNA reads TGTGCCAGCTCACGGCAAGGGACAGGGGCTAGTTCCTACGAGCAGTACTTC.

The chain has TRBV7-8 and TRBJ1-4, with TRBD1 as a possible D gene (6 bases). V lost 3 bases to trimming and J lost 0 bases, with 14 bases between them. CDR1 is SGHVS and CDR2 is FQNEAQ in the germline V gene. CDR3 length: 17 residues. The CDR3 sequence is CASSFGQLTSTNEKLFF. CDR3 nucleotide sequence: TGTGCCAGCAGCTTTGGACAGCTAACTTCAACTAATGAAAAACTGTTTTTT.

The rearrangement joins TRBV7-2 to TRBJ2-1, with D possibly TRBD2 on 6 matching bases. Between the trimmed V and J ends, which lost 5 bases and 4 bases, there was a span of 18 bases. The germline CDR1 and CDR2 sequences are SGHTA and FQGNSA. This CDR3 comprises 16 residues. For the CDR3, the DNA is TGTGCCAGCAGCCAGGACGGGTCTAGCGTGTACAATGAGCAGTTCTTC. Encoded protein: CASSQDGSSVYNEQFF.

This clone was picked up a small number of times. As DNA, the CDR3 is TGTGCCAGCGGCCCGGGACAGACTATGAACACTGAAGCTTTCTTT. Translating gives CASGPGQTMNTEAFF. The chain has TRBV6-2 or TRBV6-3 and TRBJ1-1; 7 bases map to TRBD1. This CDR3 has 15 residues. Losses at the gene ends were 8 bases for V and 0 bases for J; bases not matched to a gene: 9. Germline lookup yields CDR1 MNHEY and CDR2 SVGEGT.